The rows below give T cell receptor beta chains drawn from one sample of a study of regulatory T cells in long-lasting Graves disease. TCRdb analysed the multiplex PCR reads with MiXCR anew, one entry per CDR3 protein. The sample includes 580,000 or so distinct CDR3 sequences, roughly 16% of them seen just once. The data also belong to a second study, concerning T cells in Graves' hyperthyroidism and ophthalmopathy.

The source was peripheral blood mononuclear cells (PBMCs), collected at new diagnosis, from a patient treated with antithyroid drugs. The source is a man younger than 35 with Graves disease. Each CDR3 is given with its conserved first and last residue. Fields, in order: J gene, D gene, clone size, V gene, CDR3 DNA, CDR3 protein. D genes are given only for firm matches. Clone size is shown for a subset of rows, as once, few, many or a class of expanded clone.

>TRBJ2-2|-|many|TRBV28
TGTGCCAGCAGGACCTCATCCCCCGGGGAGCTGTTTTTT
CASRTSSPGELFF
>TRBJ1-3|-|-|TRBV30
TGTGCCTGGAGCGGGAGCTCTGGAAACACCATATATTTT
CAWSGSSGNTIYF
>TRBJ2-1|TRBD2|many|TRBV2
TGTGCCAGCAGTGAATTGCCGGGAGGGCCTGGTGAGCAGTTCTTC
CASSELPGGPGEQFF
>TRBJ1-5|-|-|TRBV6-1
TGTGCCACCGACCGTGGGTCATTTAATCAGCCCCAGCATTTT
CATDRGSFNQPQHF
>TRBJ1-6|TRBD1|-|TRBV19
TGTGCCAGTAAGACGGACAGGGTTAATTCACCCCTCCACTTT
CASKTDRVNSPLHF
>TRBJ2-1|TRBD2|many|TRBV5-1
TGCGCCAGCAGCTTAGCGGGGACTACCGAGGGCAATGAGCAGTTCTTC
CASSLAGTTEGNEQFF
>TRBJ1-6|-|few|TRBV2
TGTGCCAGCAGTTCGTCCTATAATTCACCCCTCCACTTT
CASSSSYNSPLHF
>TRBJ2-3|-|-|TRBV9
TGTGCCAGCAGCGGCTTAGGAGGCGGGGGCACAGATACGCAGTATTTT
CASSGLGGGGTDTQYF
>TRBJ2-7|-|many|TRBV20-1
TGCAGTGCTAGTGGCGGAACCTACGAGCAGTACTTC
CSASGGTYEQYF
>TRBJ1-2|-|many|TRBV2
TGTGCCAGCAGAGCGGACAGAAAGGGCTACACCTTC
CASRADRKGYTF
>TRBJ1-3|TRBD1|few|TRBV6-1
TGTGCCAGCAGTCCGAGGGTGAAGGGACAGGGGGACACCATATATTTT
CASSPRVKGQGDTIYF
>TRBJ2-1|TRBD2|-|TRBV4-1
TGCGCCAGCAGCCAATTCACAGCGGGAGAAGACAATGAGCAGTTCTTC
CASSQFTAGEDNEQFF
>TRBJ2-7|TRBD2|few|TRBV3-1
TGTGCCAGCAGTAAGGGACTAGGCGGGAGCGGGTACGAGCAGTACTTC
CASSKGLGGSGYEQYF
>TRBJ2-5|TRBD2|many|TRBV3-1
TGTGCCAGCAGCATTAGCGGGAGGGGGGAGGAGACCCAGTACTTC
CASSISGRGEETQYF
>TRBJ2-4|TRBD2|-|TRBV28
TGTGCTTTTCAAAGTGGGGGGGACCTGACCAACATTCAGTACTTC
CAFQSGGDLTNIQYF
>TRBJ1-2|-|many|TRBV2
TGTGCCAGCGCTGGGGATGGCTACACCTTC
CASAGDGYTF
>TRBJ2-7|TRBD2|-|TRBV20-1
TGCAGTGCAAGAGGGACTAGCGGAGAGGGCTACGAGCAGTACTTC
CSARGTSGEGYEQYF
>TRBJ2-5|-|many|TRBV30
TGTGCCTGGACCAGTGGGGGGGCCCAAGAGACCCAGTACTTC
CAWTSGGAQETQYF
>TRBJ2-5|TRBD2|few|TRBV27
TGTGCCAGCAGTCCCCCGGGACTAGCGATCCGCCTGAGCTTC
CASSPPGLAIRLSF
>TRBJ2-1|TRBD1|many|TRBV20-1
TGCAGTGCGGACAGGGGCCACAATGAGCAGTTCTTC
CSADRGHNEQFF
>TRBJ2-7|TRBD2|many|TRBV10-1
TGCGCCAGCAGTGACGGACTAGCGGGAGGGCCGTTCTTATACGAGCAGTACTTC
CASSDGLAGGPFLYEQYF
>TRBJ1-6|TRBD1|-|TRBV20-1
TGCAGTGCTAGAGACCGGGACAGGGGGGTCAATTCACCCCTCCACTTT
CSARDRDRGVNSPLHF
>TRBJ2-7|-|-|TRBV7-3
TGTGCCAGCGGGGGTAGCAACCTCCACGAGCAGTACTTC
CASGGSNLHEQYF
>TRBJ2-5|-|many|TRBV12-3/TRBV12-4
TGTGCCAGCTCCCCCGGGAGACGATACGAGACCCAGTACTTC
CASSPGRRYETQYF
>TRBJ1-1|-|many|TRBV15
TGTGCCACCAGCAGAAGGGGATCGGGCACTGAAGCTTTCTTT
CATSRRGSGTEAFF
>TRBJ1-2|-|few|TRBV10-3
TGTGCCATCACCCCTCGAAGGGACGATGGCTACACCTTC
CAITPRRDDGYTF
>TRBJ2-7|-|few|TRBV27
TGTGCCAGCAGTTCCCTTCCTCGTAAAGGCGTGGACGAGCAGTACTTC
CASSSLPRKGVDEQYF
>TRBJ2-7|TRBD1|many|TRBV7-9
TGTGCCAGCAGCTCAATTTCCGGGACAGGGGGCCTGTACGAGCAGTACTTC
CASSSISGTGGLYEQYF
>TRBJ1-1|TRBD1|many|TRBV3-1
TGTGCCAGCAGCCCGTTTTGGGACAGGGAAAACACTGAAGCTTTCTTT
CASSPFWDRENTEAFF
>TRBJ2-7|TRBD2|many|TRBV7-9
TGTGCCAGCAGCTTCCTGGGGGGGACGCCCTACGAGCAGTACTTC
CASSFLGGTPYEQYF
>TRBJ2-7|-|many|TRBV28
TGTGCCAGCAGTTCCCCGGGCCTTGGCTCCGACGAGCAGTACTTC
CASSSPGLGSDEQYF
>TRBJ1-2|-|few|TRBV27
TGTGCCAGCAAAACCAGGGGTCCCTATGGCTACACCTTC
CASKTRGPYGYTF
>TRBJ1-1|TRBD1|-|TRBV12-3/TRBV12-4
TGTGCCAGCAGTTCCCCCCGCTCCCCCGGGACAGGGGGAGTGAACACTGAAGCTTTCTTT
CASSSPRSPGTGGVNTEAFF
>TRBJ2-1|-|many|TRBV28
TGTGCCAGCAGGACCTCAGGGTCCGGGGGTTACAATGAGCAGTTCTTC
CASRTSGSGGYNEQFF
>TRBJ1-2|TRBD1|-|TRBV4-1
TGCGCCAGCAGCCCCACCCGGGACAGCTATGGCTACACCTTC
CASSPTRDSYGYTF
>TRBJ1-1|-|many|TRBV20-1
TGCAGTGCCCCCCGGGAAGTGAACACTGAAGCTTTCTTT
CSAPREVNTEAFF
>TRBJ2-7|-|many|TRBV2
TGTGCCAGCAGGAATCAGGCTCGCGGAGACTACGAGCAGTACTTC
CASRNQARGDYEQYF
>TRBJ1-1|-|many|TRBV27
TGTGCCAGCAAGTCCCCCGGGGCACAGATTGAAGCTTTCTTT
CASKSPGAQIEAFF
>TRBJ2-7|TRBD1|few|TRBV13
TGTGCCAGCAGCCCTAGCCCGGGACAGGGGGACTACGAGCAGTACTTC
CASSPSPGQGDYEQYF
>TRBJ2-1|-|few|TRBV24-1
TGTGCCACCAGTGATCCCAGGGCCTCCTACAATGAGCAGTTCTTC
CATSDPRASYNEQFF
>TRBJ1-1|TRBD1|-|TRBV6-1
TGTGCCAGCAGTACAACCGGGACAGCTAAAGCTTTCTTT
CASSTTGTAKAFF
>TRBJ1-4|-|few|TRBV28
TGTGCCAGCAGTTCAGGGAGGGCGAATGAAAAACTGTTTTTT
CASSSGRANEKLFF
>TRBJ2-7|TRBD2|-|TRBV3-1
TGTGCCAGCAGCAGTAGACAGGGGACTAGCGGGAGTCAAGGTTTCGGGGAGCAGTACTTC
CASSSRQGTSGSQGFGEQYF
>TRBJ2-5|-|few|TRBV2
TGTGCCAGCTTAGGATCTGTCCAAGAGACCCAGTACTTC
CASLGSVQETQYF
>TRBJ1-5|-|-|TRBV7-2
TGTGCCAGCAGCCCTTTGGCGGGCTACCAGCCCCAGCATTTT
CASSPLAGYQPQHF
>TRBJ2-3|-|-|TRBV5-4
TGTGCCAGCAGCTTTGCGGGTTACACAGATACGCAGTATTTT
CASSFAGYTDTQYF
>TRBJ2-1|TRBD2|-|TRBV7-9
TGTGCCAGCAGCTCCTCTAGCGGGGAGCAGTTCTTC
CASSSSSGEQFF
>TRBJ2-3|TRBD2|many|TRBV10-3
TGTGCCATCAGTCGGACTAGCGCCATCACAGATACGCAGTATTTT
CAISRTSAITDTQYF
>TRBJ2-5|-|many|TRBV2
TGTGCCAGAACAGGGTGGGCTGGGCCAGGGGCAGATCAAGAGACCCAGTACTTC
CARTGWAGPGADQETQYF